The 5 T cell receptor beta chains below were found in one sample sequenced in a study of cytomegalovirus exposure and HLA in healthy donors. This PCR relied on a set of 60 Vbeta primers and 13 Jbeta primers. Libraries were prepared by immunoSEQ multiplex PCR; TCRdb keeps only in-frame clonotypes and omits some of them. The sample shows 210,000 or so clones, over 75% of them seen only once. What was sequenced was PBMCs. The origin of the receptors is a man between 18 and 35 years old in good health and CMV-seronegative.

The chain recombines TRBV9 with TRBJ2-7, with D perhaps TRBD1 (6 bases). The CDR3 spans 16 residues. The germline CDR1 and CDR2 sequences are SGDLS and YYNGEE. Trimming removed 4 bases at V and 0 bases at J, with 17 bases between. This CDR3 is CASSPTSDSASYEQYF. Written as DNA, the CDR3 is TGTGCCAGCAGCCCCACTTCGGACAGTGCCTCCTACGAGCAGTACTTC.

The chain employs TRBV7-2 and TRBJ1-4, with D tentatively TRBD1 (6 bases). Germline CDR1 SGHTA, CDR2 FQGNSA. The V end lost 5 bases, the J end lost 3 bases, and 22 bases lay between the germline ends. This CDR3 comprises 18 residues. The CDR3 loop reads CASSPGGQSIAANEKLFF. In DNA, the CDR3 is TGTGCCAGCAGCCCAGGAGGACAGAGTATCGCTGCTAATGAAAAACTGTTTTTT.

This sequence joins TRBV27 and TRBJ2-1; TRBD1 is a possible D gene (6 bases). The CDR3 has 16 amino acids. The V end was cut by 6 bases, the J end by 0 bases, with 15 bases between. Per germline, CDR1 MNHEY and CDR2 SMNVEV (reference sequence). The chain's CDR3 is CASRPQGPSSYNEQFF. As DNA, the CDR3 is TGTGCCAGCAGACCCCAGGGGCCGAGCTCCTACAATGAGCAGTTCTTC.

The CDR3 spells CASSPRQTGIYGYTF. Written as DNA, the CDR3 is TGTGCCAGCAGCCCCCGACAAACAGGGATCTATGGCTACACCTTC. V gene TRBV9 combines with J gene TRBJ1-2; a possible D gene is TRBD1 (6 bases). The CDR3 extends over 15 amino acids. The V gene lost 4 bases and the J gene lost 4 bases, with 17 bases spanning the gap. Germline CDR1 reads SGDLS; CDR2 reads YYNGEE.

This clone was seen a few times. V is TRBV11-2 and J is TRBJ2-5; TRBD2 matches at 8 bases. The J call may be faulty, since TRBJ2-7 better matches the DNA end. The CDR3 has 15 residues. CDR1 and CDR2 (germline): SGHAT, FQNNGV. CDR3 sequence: CASSPIPAGAYEQYF. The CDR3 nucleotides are TGTGCCAGCAGCCCTATTCCAGCGGGGGCCTACGAGCAGTACTTC.